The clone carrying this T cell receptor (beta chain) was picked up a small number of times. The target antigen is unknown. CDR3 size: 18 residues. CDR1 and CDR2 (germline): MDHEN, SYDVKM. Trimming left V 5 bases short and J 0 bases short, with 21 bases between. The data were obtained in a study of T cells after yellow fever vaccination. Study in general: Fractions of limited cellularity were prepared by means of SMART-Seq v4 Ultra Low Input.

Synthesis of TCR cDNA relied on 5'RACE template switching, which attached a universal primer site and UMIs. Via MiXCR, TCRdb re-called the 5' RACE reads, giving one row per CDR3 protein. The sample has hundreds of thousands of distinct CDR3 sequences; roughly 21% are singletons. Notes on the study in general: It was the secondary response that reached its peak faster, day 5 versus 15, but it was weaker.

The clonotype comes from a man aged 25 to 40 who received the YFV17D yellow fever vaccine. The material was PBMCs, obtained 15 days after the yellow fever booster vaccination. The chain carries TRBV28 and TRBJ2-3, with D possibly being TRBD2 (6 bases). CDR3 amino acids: CASSPPGTLRSSTDTQYF. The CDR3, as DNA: TGTGCCAGCAGTCCCCCCGGGACTCTTAGATCTAGCACAGATACGCAGTATTTT.